A selection of T cell receptor beta chains follows, all from one sample in a study of blood T cell repertoires in COVID-19. Clones were read by immunoSEQ multiplex PCR, and TCRdb kept only the in-frame ones, dropping some. The sample contains 200,000 to 250,000 clones, around 86% of which appear only once. Specimen: PBMCs or T cells enriched from blood (not recorded which). The receptor set was obtained from a man aged 35-49 years who had recovered from COVID-19. Each CDR3 is given with its conserved first and last residue. Fields, in order: D gene, clone size, V gene, J gene, CDR3 DNA, CDR3 protein. A D gene is named only where the DNA matches it firmly. Rows may omit the clone size; those that give it use once, few, many or a size class.

D: .
size: .
V: TRBV30
J: TRBJ1-4
DNA: TGTGCCTGGACCCAGGCCCACGAAAAACTGTTTTTT
CDR3: CAWTQAHEKLFF

D: TRBD1
size: .
V: TRBV30
J: TRBJ2-5
DNA: TGTGCCTGGAGGACAGGGGGCCTCGAGACCCAGTACTTC
CDR3: CAWRTGGLETQYF

D: .
size: .
V: TRBV9
J: TRBJ1-1
DNA: TGTGCCAGCAGCGTAGAGCCCGACAGCATGAACACTGAAGCTTTCTTT
CDR3: CASSVEPDSMNTEAFF

D: TRBD1
size: once
V: TRBV18
J: TRBJ2-1
DNA: TGTGCCAGCTCAAAGACGGGACAGGGGCCATACAATGAGCAGTTCTTC
CDR3: CASSKTGQGPYNEQFF

D: .
size: .
V: TRBV27
J: TRBJ1-2
DNA: TGTGCCAGCAGAATACGGGGAGGGGAGATGAGCTATGGCTACACCTTC
CDR3: CASRIRGGEMSYGYTF

D: .
size: once
V: TRBV7-2
J: TRBJ1-2
DNA: TGTGCCAGCAGCTTAGTGAGGACAGAAATTTACTATGGCTACACCTTC
CDR3: CASSLVRTEIYYGYTF

D: TRBD1
size: .
V: TRBV6-5
J: TRBJ2-7
DNA: TGTGCCAGCAGCTCCGGGACAGGGGTATACGAGCAGTACTTC
CDR3: CASSSGTGVYEQYF

D: TRBD1
size: .
V: TRBV7-9
J: TRBJ2-5
DNA: TGTGCCAGCAGCCAGGGACAGACGCTTGAGACCCAGTACTTC
CDR3: CASSQGQTLETQYF

D: TRBD1
size: .
V: TRBV5-8
J: TRBJ1-1
DNA: TGTGCCAGCAGCTGGGGGGACAGATCGAACACTGAAGCTTTCTTT
CDR3: CASSWGDRSNTEAFF

D: TRBD1
size: .
V: TRBV19
J: TRBJ1-1
DNA: TGTGCCAGTAGCCGAGACAGGGGCACTGAAGCTTTCTTT
CDR3: CASSRDRGTEAFF

D: .
size: .
V: TRBV6-1
J: TRBJ2-3
DNA: TGTGCCAGCAGTGAGGGGGCGCAGACAGATACGCAGTATTTT
CDR3: CASSEGAQTDTQYF

D: TRBD2
size: .
V: TRBV11-1
J: TRBJ2-5
DNA: TGTGCCAGCAGCTCAAGACTAGCGGGGGGAGAGACCCAGTACTTC
CDR3: CASSSRLAGGETQYF

D: TRBD1
size: .
V: TRBV5-8
J: TRBJ1-5
DNA: TGTGCCAGCAGCCGAGACGGTCCAGGGACAGGGGGTCAGCCCCAGCATTTT
CDR3: CASSRDGPGTGGQPQHF

D: TRBD2
size: .
V: TRBV9
J: TRBJ2-5
DNA: TGTGCCAGCAGCCCGGGACTAGCTGCGGAGACCCAGTACTTC
CDR3: CASSPGLAAETQYF

D: TRBD2
size: .
V: TRBV27
J: TRBJ2-7
DNA: TGTGCCAGCAGTCGCCTAGCGGGACTAGATTACGAGCAGTACTTC
CDR3: CASSRLAGLDYEQYF

D: TRBD2
size: .
V: TRBV18
J: TRBJ2-1
DNA: TGTGCCAGCTCACCAAGTGGACTAGTCAATGAGCAGTTCTTC
CDR3: CASSPSGLVNEQFF

D: TRBD1
size: .
V: TRBV11-1
J: TRBJ2-2
DNA: TGTGCCAGCAGCGATCCCGGGACAGGGGAACCCGGGGAGCTGTTTTTT
CDR3: CASSDPGTGEPGELFF

D: .
size: .
V: TRBV19
J: TRBJ1-4
DNA: TGTGCCAGTAGTATATTGGTCCAGGGTCTGAATGAAAAACTGTTTTTT
CDR3: CASSILVQGLNEKLFF

D: TRBD2
size: .
V: TRBV18
J: TRBJ2-7
DNA: TGTGCCAGCTCACCTAATGAGGCGGGAGGTGGAAACGAGCAGTACTTC
CDR3: CASSPNEAGGGNEQYF

D: .
size: .
V: TRBV27
J: TRBJ2-7
DNA: TGTGCCAGCAGTTCCCTATCTGCCTACGAGCAGTACTTC
CDR3: CASSSLSAYEQYF

D: .
size: .
V: TRBV11-2
J: TRBJ2-7
DNA: TGTGCCAGCAGCATCGGGTTAGCCTACGAGCAGTACTTC
CDR3: CASSIGLAYEQYF

D: TRBD2
size: .
V: TRBV28
J: TRBJ2-1
DNA: TGTGCCAGCAGTCCTTCCGGGGGGGCAGGCAATGAGCAGTTCTTC
CDR3: CASSPSGGAGNEQFF

D: .
size: .
V: TRBV4-3
J: TRBJ1-1
DNA: TGCGCCAGCAGCCAAGACCGGACAGCCCGATGGACTGAAGCTTTCTTT
CDR3: CASSQDRTARWTEAFF

D: .
size: .
V: TRBV18
J: TRBJ1-1
DNA: TGTGCCAGCCACGCATACGCGGGGGCAGGGACTGAAGCTTTCTTT
CDR3: CASHAYAGAGTEAFF

D: TRBD1
size: once
V: TRBV6-5
J: TRBJ2-1
DNA: TGTGCCAGCAGCTCGGGACAGGGGGTAGTTGAGCAGTTCTTC
CDR3: CASSSGQGVVEQFF

D: .
size: .
V: TRBV2
J: TRBJ2-5
DNA: TGTGCCAGCAGCTTCAATACCTTCGGGGAGACCCAGTACTTC
CDR3: CASSFNTFGETQYF

D: TRBD2
size: .
V: TRBV7-2
J: TRBJ2-1
DNA: TGTGCCAGCAGCTTAGACCCTAGCGGGAACGAGCAGTTCTTC
CDR3: CASSLDPSGNEQFF

D: .
size: .
V: TRBV30
J: TRBJ2-4
DNA: TGTGCCTGGAGCGAAGACAGCGTAGCCAAAAACATTCAGTACTTC
CDR3: CAWSEDSVAKNIQYF

D: TRBD2
size: .
V: TRBV27
J: TRBJ2-7
DNA: TGTGCCAGCGGTAAGCGGGAGGGTTCCTACGAGCAGTACTTC
CDR3: CASGKREGSYEQYF

D: .
size: .
V: TRBV27
J: TRBJ2-7
DNA: TGTGCCAGCAGTTTCCACGGAGCCTACGAGCAGTACTTC
CDR3: CASSFHGAYEQYF